This T cell receptor (beta chain) emerged from a study of human T cells and chemical hapten exposure. Study at large: The study traced per-sample TCR yield variation mainly to small differences in pooled library volumes.

The library tagged individual cDNA molecules with unique molecular identifiers. Each CDR3 protein gets one entry after TCRdb re-called the RACE reads with MiXCR. The table records just over 90,000 distinct CDR3 sequences, 8.5% to 9% of them present only once. Indicated time point: healthy volunteer bleed at 2 weeks. Total RNA extraction was carried out from unfractionated whole blood. This clonotype showed up many times. The CDR3 runs 14 residues. Losses at the gene ends were 0 bases for V and 8 bases for J; bases not matched to a gene: 9. CDR1 and CDR2 from the germline V gene are SQVTM and ANQGSEA. This rearrangement joins TRBV29-1 to TRBJ1-2, with TRBD1 matching over 7 bases. Specimen: whole blood. The clonotype was recovered from a female donor in good health. Some clones in this sample may be carry-over from other donors' samples. The CDR3 DNA is TGCAGCGTTGAAGATCAAAGACAGGGATCGGGCTACACCTTC. Translated: CSVEDQRQGSGYTF. Complete variable domain (other parts from reference TRBV29-1 and TRBJ1-2): SAVISQKPSRDICQRGTSLTIQCQVDSQVTMMFWYRQQPGQSLTLIATANQGSEATYESGFVIDKFPISRPNLTFSTLTVSNMSPEDSSIYLCSVEDQRQGSGYTFGSGTRLTVV.